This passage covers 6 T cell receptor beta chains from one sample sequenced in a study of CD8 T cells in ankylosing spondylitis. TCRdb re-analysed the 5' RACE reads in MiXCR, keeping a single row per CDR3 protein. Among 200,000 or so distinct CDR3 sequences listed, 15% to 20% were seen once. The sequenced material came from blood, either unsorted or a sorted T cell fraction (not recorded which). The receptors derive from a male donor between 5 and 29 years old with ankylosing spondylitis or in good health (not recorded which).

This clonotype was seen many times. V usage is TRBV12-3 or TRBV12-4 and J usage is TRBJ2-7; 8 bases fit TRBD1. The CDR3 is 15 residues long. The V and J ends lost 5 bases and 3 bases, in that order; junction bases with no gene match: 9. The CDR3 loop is CASSRRTGKDYEQYF. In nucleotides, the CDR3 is TGTGCCAGCAGTCGCCGGACAGGGAAGGACTACGAGCAGTACTTC.

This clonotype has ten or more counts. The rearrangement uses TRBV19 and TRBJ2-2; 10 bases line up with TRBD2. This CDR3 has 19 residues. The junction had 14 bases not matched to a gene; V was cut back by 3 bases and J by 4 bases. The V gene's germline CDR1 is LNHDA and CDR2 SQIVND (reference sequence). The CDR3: CASSISGLATTSFTGELFF. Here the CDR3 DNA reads TGTGCCAGTAGTATTTCGGGACTAGCGACTACTTCGTTCACCGGGGAGCTGTTTTTT.

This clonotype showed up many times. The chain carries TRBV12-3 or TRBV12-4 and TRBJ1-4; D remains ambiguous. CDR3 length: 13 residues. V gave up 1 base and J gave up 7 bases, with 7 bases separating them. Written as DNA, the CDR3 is TGTGCCAGCAGTTTAGAGATCGGTGAAAAACTGTTTTTT. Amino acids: CASSLEIGEKLFF.

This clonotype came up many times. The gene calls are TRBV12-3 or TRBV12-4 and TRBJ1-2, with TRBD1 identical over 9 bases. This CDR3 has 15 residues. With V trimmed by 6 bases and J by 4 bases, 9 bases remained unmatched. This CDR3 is CASSPDRGNFYGYTF. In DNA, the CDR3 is TGTGCCAGCAGCCCCGACAGGGGGAATTTCTATGGCTACACCTTC.

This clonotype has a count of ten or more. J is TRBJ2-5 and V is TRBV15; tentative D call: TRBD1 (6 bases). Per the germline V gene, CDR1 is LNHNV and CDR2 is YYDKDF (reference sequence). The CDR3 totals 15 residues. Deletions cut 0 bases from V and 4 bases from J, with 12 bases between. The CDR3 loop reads CATSRDWGQLETQYF. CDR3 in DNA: TGTGCCACCAGCAGAGATTGGGGGCAGCTAGAGACCCAGTACTTC.

This CDR3 is CSVVASEGTAQYF. CDR3 bases: TGCAGCGTTGTGGCTAGCGAGGGTACGGCGCAGTACTTC. The gene calls are TRBV29-1 and TRBJ2-7, with TRBD2 as a possible D gene (6 bases). CDR3 length equals 13 residues. Germline V gene lookup returns CDR1 SQVTM and CDR2 ANQGSEA. The V gene lost 4 bases and the J gene lost 9 bases, with 19 bases spanning the gap.